One sample yielded the 27 T cell receptor beta chains listed below, sequenced in a study of blood T cells in healthy people across ages. Primers used in a second PCR of about 7 to 12 cycles were a sample-barcoded 5' primer and a J-beta primer mix. In TCRdb, the 5' RACE reads were re-called with MiXCR into one record per CDR3 protein. The table records fewer than 900,000 distinct CDR3 sequences, 49% of them present only once. Material for sequencing was blood. Receptors were obtained from a woman aged 60-70 years in good health.

The rearrangement joins TRBV27 to TRBJ1-5; TRBD1 matches at 8 bases. Trimming took 5 bases from V and 0 from J; bases not matched to a gene: 9. The CDR3 length is 17 residues. CDR1 MNHEY and CDR2 SMNVEV come from the germline V gene (reference sequence). Here the CDR3 DNA reads TGTGCCAGCAGTCCTATTTTCAGGGGGCCTAGCAATCAGCCCCAGCATTTT. Its translation is CASSPIFRGPSNQPQHF.

The chain employs TRBV9 and TRBJ2-5, with 8 bases that match TRBD1. Germline lookup yields CDR1 SGDLS and CDR2 YYNGEE. CDR3 length equals 15 residues. With 6 bases clipped from V and 1 base from J, the junction kept 8 bases outside the gene matches. CDR3 sequence (DNA): TGTGCCAGCAACACCCAGGGGGCGGCCCAAGAGACCCAGTACTTC. Its translation: CASNTQGAAQETQYF.

The genes are TRBV20-1 and TRBJ1-6; D perhaps matches TRBD1 (5 bases). Trimming shortened V by 5 bases and J by 5 bases, and 16 bases separated the two germline ends. In germline, CDR1 is DFQATT, CDR2 SNEGSKA (reference sequence). The CDR3 covers 15 residues. As DNA, the CDR3 is TGCAGTGCTTCTCCGGGACCGTCCAATAATTCACCCCTCCACTTT. Translated: CSASPGPSNNSPLHF.

This clonotype has a handful of counts. This chain joins TRBV6-2 or TRBV6-3 and TRBJ1-5; weak D call: TRBD1 (5 bases). Germline V gene lookup returns CDR1 MNHEY and CDR2 SVGEGT. The CDR3 length is 13 residues. V was shortened by 2 bases and J by 7 bases, with 9 bases between the two germline ends. CDR3 nucleotide sequence: TGTGCCAGCAGTTACCGGGACCGGCAGCCCCAGCATTTT. It codes for CASSYRDRQPQHF.

The J gene is TRBJ2-1, the V gene TRBV3-1; 7 nucleotides line up with TRBD2. The CDR3 length is 14 residues. From germline, CDR1 is LGHDT and CDR2 YNNKEL (reference sequence). V shed 2 bases and J 7 bases; nucleotides not matched to a gene: 5. The CDR3 coding sequence is TGTGCCAGCAGCCAAAGGCGGGAGAATAATGAGCAGTTCTTC. Encoded protein: CASSQRRENNEQFF.

This clonotype occurred once. One end of the junction varies from germline; a read error may be responsible. The CDR3: CASSFTGLAGGSDERFF. In nucleotides, the CDR3 is TGCGCCAGCAGCTTTACAGGACTAGCGGGAGGAAGCGATGAGCGGTTCTTC. The chain combines TRBV5-1 with TRBJ2-1, with 14 positions matching TRBD2. Germline loops: CDR1 SGHRS, CDR2 YFSETQ. The CDR3 is 17 residues long.

The rearrangement links TRBV11-2 to TRBJ2-4, with 10 bases fitting TRBD2. V lost 4 bases, J lost 15 bases, and 6 bases stayed unmatched. This CDR3 comprises 12 residues. Germline V gene lookup returns CDR1 SGHAT and CDR2 FQNNGV. This CDR3 is CASSSPGLARYF. The DNA of the CDR3 is TGTGCCAGCAGCTCCCCGGGACTAGCGAGGTACTTC.

This rearrangement joins TRBV6-6 to TRBJ2-1; the D gene is possibly TRBD2 (5 bases). The germline gives CDR1 MNHNY, CDR2 SVGAGI (reference sequence). The V gene lost 5 bases and the J gene lost 2 bases, with 16 bases spanning the gap. The CDR3 runs 16 residues. CDR3 in amino acids: CASSPAPSSPYNEQFF. The CDR3 region has the DNA TGTGCCAGCAGTCCGGCCCCTAGCTCTCCCTACAATGAGCAGTTCTTC.

This chain joins TRBV20-1 and TRBJ1-6; weak D call: TRBD1 (6 bases). Trimming stripped 1 base from V and 0 bases from J, with 25 bases between. The CDR3 loop spans 21 amino acids. CDR1 and CDR2 from the germline V gene are DFQATT and SNEGSKA (reference sequence). The CDR3 region is CSARAEGDKGTSSSYNSPLHF. The CDR3 DNA reads TGCAGTGCTAGAGCCGAGGGGGATAAGGGGACGAGTAGCTCCTATAATTCACCCCTCCACTTT.

This clonotype was detected only a few times. This chain uses TRBV2 with TRBJ2-1; 7 nucleotides align to TRBD2. Trimming took 3 bases from V and 5 from J; bases not matched to a gene: 7. The CDR3 is made up of 15 amino acids. Germline assignment: CDR1 SNHLY and CDR2 FYNNEI. The CDR3 nucleotides are TGTGCCAGCAGTGACCTGGGACTAACTAACAATGAGCAGTTCTTC. This gives the protein CASSDLGLTNNEQFF.

This clonotype was observed a handful of times. The chain is built from TRBV29-1 and TRBJ2-2; 7 bases align to TRBD2. The V gene end was trimmed by 3 bases and the J gene end by 1 base; junction bases not matched to a gene: 2. The germline gives CDR1 SQVTM, CDR2 ANQGSEA. This CDR3 region has 14 residues. The CDR3 region is CSVELAENTGELFF. CDR3 nucleotide sequence: TGCAGCGTTGAGCTAGCGGAGAACACCGGGGAGCTGTTTTTT.

The chain recombines TRBV28 with TRBJ2-3, with TRBD2 identical over 11 bases. The ends lost 6 bases at V and 2 bases at J; junction bases unmatched: 1. CDR3 length: 14 residues. CDR1 and CDR2 (germline): MDHEN, SYDVKM. The chain's CDR3 is CASRGLAVTDTQYF. Here the CDR3 DNA reads TGTGCCAGCAGGGGACTAGCGGTCACAGATACGCAGTATTTT.

This chain uses TRBV5-1 with TRBJ1-5; D remains ambiguous. Germline V gene data show CDR1 as SGHRS and CDR2 as YFSETQ. This CDR3 is built from 14 residues. Trimming cost V 4 bases and J 4 bases, with 12 bases left between them. The CDR3 sequence is CASSKDPFNQPQHF. CDR3 in DNA: TGCGCCAGCAGCAAAGACCCTTTTAATCAGCCCCAGCATTTT.

J is TRBJ1-2 and V is TRBV6-2 or TRBV6-3; no clear D gene. Between the trimmed V and J ends, which lost 0 bases and 8 bases, there was a span of 4 bases. Germline assignment: CDR1 MNHEY and CDR2 SVGEGT. The CDR3 consists of 11 residues. CDR3 protein: CASSYSEGYTF. For the CDR3, the DNA is TGTGCCAGCAGTTACTCGGAGGGCTACACCTTC.

The chain links TRBV20-1 to TRBJ2-7, with 8 bases that match TRBD2. The CDR3 has 14 amino acids. Germline CDR1 and CDR2: DFQATT and SNEGSKA (reference sequence). With V trimmed by 8 bases and J by 7 bases, 16 bases remained unmatched. CDR3 nucleotide sequence: TGCAGTACGACAACTAGCGGCGCCTACAATGAGCAGTACTTC. As protein: CSTTTSGAYNEQYF.

The genes are TRBV12-3 or TRBV12-4 and TRBJ1-2; D might be TRBD1 (6 bases). The CDR3 runs 13 residues. Trimming removed 2 bases from V and 4 bases from J, with 8 bases in between. The CDR3 DNA reads as TGTGCCAGCAGTTTATCAGGGGCCTATGGCTACACCTTC. Amino acids: CASSLSGAYGYTF.

The chain is built from TRBV2 and TRBJ2-6; D call uncertain. Germline CDR1 reads SNHLY; CDR2 reads FYNNEI. This CDR3 spans 15 amino acids. The V gene lost 2 bases and the J gene lost 1 base, with 6 bases spanning the gap. The CDR3 reads CASSETTSGANVLTF. The CDR3 DNA follows: TGTGCCAGCAGTGAAACAACGTCTGGGGCCAACGTCCTGACTTTC.

Concerning this clonotype itself: With a much larger clone just one base away, this may be a read error. The genes are TRBV29-1 and TRBJ1-1; the D gene is possibly TRBD1 (5 bases). Trimming removed 0 bases from V and 9 bases from J, with 20 bases in between. Looked up from germline, CDR1 is SQVTM and CDR2 is ANQGSEA. The CDR3 consists of 15 residues. The DNA for the CDR3 is TGCAGCGTTGAAGACTGGAGTCCCCAGGGTGGTAAAGCTTTCTTT. Translating gives CSVEDWSPQGGKAFF.

The V call is TRBV10-3, the J call TRBJ2-1; possible D gene TRBD2, 6 bases. There are 14 residues in the CDR3. CDR1 and CDR2 (germline): ENHRY, SYGVKD. Trimming left V 10 bases short and J 3 bases short, with 16 bases between. The DNA for the CDR3 is TGTGCCAGCAGCCCCGGGACTTTCTACAATGAGCAGTTCTTC. The encoded protein is CASSPGTFYNEQFF.

The rearrangement links TRBV20-1 to TRBJ2-1, with 13 bases identical to TRBD2. The J segment lost 7 bases and the V segment lost 5 bases, leaving 5 bases of the junction unmatched. CDR3 size: 14 residues. Germline CDR1 is DFQATT and CDR2 is SNEGSKA (reference sequence). CDR3 sequence: CSAGLAGARNEQFF. The CDR3 nucleotides are TGCAGTGCTGGACTAGCGGGAGCCCGAAATGAGCAGTTCTTC.

This clonotype was counted at least ten times. The chain combines TRBV7-2 with TRBJ2-7; unclear D gene. Germline V gene lookup returns CDR1 SGHTA and CDR2 FQGNSA. CDR3 length: 15 residues. Deletions cut 1 base from V and 3 bases from J, with 13 bases between. CDR3 residues: CASSLEDWGNYEQYF. In nucleotides, the CDR3 is TGTGCCAGCAGCTTAGAAGATTGGGGAAACTACGAGCAGTACTTC.

The V and J genes are TRBV12-3 or TRBV12-4 and TRBJ2-2, with D perhaps given as TRBD1 or TRBD2 (5 bases each). Trimming shortened V by 5 bases and J by 7 bases, and 14 bases separated the two germline ends. The CDR3 has 14 amino acids. CDR3 amino acids: CASSPPGAGGELFF. The CDR3 DNA reads TGTGCCAGCAGTCCCCCCGGGGCAGGCGGGGAGCTGTTTTTT.

This sequence joins TRBV20-1 and TRBJ2-7; 8 bases align to TRBD1. Germline CDR1 is DFQATT and CDR2 is SNEGSKA (reference sequence). Trimming removed 1 base from V and 0 bases from J; junction bases left unmatched: 2. The CDR3 length is 14 residues. The CDR3 here is CSARVQGASYEQYF. CDR3 DNA sequence: TGCAGTGCTAGAGTTCAGGGGGCCTCCTACGAGCAGTACTTC.

Of note for this clonotype: Relative to the germline gene, one junction end is altered; a read error may explain this. The chain joins TRBV15 to TRBJ2-7; 9 bases line up with TRBD2. This CDR3 has 14 amino acids. Germline-derived CDR1 and CDR2 are LNHNV and YYDKDF (reference sequence). The CDR3 DNA reads as TGTGCCACCAGCTCGGCGGGAGGGCACTACGGGCAGTACTTC. Amino acids: CATSSAGGHYGQYF.

The chain has TRBV4-3 and TRBJ1-6; D remains ambiguous. Per germline, CDR1 LGHNA and CDR2 YSLEER. This CDR3 contains 12 residues. V was clipped by 0 bases and J by 14 bases, with 8 bases between them. The CDR3 spells CASSQETGALHF. The CDR3 nucleotides are TGCGCCAGCAGCCAAGAGACCGGGGCCCTCCACTTT.

The CDR3 spells CASSFGPGGGTQYF. The CDR3 coding sequence is TGTGCCAGCAGCTTCGGGCCTGGCGGGGGCACCCAGTACTTC. The chain has TRBV7-2 and TRBJ2-5, with D perhaps matching TRBD2 (7 bases). Trimming removed 3 bases at V and 8 bases at J, with 16 bases between. Germline loops: CDR1 SGHTA, CDR2 FQGNSA. The CDR3 contains 14 residues.

The J gene is TRBJ1-6, the V gene TRBV12-3 or TRBV12-4; 9 nucleotides align to TRBD1. J gave up 9 bases and V 6 bases, and 6 bases lay outside the gene matches. This CDR3 contains 14 residues. CDR3 region: CASRSTGGGSPLHF. The CDR3, as DNA: TGTGCCAGCAGGTCGACAGGGGGGGGTTCACCCCTCCACTTT.